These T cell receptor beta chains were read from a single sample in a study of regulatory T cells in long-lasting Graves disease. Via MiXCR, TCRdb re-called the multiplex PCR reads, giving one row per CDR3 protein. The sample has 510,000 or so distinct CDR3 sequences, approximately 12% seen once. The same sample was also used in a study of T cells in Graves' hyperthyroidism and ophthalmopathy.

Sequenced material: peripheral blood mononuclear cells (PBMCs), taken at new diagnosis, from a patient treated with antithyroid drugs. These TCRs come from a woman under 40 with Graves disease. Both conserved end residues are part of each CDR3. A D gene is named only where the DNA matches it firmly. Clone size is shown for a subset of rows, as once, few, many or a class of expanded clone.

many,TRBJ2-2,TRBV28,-,TGTGCCAGCAGTTTGAGTAGGCGGGCCAACACCGGGGAGCTGTTTTTT,CASSLSRRANTGELFF
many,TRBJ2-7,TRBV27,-,TGTGCCAGCAGTTCACAACCTTCCCCACGCCAGGGTTACTACGAGCAGTACTTC,CASSSQPSPRQGYYEQYF
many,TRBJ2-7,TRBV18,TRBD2,TGTGCCAGCTCACCCCCGAAAGGACTAGCGGGGGCCTACGAGCAGTACTTC,CASSPPKGLAGAYEQYF
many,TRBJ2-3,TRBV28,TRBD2,TGTGCCAGCAGTGTCCTATCTAGCGGGAGGGCCCTCGGCACAGATACGCAGTATTTT,CASSVLSSGRALGTDTQYF
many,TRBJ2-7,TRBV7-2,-,TGTGCCAGCAGCTTAGTTCCGGGTGGATACGAGCAGTACTTC,CASSLVPGGYEQYF
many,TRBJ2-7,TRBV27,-,TGTGCCAGCAGCTCACAGGGTGCCAGCTCCTACGAGCAGTACTTC,CASSSQGASSYEQYF
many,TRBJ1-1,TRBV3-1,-,TGTGCCAGCAGCCAAGATCGGGTCAGCACTGAAGCTTTCTTT,CASSQDRVSTEAFF
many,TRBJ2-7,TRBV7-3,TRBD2,TGTGCCGGCAGCTTAAGCGGGAGTGGGTCCTACGAGCAGTACTTC,CAGSLSGSGSYEQYF
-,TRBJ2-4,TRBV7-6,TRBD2,TGTGCCAGCAGCTTAGAGGCGGCGGGGGGGAACATTCAGTACTTC,CASSLEAAGGNIQYF
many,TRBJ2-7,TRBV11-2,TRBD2,TGTGCCAGCAGCCATACCCCCTCGGGAGGGGACTACGAGCAGTACTTC,CASSHTPSGGDYEQYF
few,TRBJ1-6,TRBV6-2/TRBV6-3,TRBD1,TGTGCCAGCAGGGACAGGGGATTCGATTCACCCCTCCACTTT,CASRDRGFDSPLHF
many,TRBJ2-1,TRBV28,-,TGTGCCAGCAGTTTATTCGGGGGCAGTAATGAGCAGTTCTTC,CASSLFGGSNEQFF
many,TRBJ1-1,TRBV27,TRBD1,TGTGCCAGCAGTCCATGGGACAGGGCGACAGCTTTCTTT,CASSPWDRATAFF
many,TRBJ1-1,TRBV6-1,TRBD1,TGTGCCAGCAGGGGGACAGCGGTAGCTTTCTTT,CASRGTAVAFF
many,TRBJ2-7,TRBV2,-,TGTGCCACAGAACAGGTCCTCTACGAGCAGTACTTC,CATEQVLYEQYF
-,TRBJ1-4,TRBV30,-,TGTGCCTGGAGTTCCGAGGTACGGGAAAAACTGTTTTTT,CAWSSEVREKLFF
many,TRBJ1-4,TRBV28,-,TGTGCCAGCAGTGCAGTCGGGTTTACTAATGAAAAACTGTTTTTT,CASSAVGFTNEKLFF
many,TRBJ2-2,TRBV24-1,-,TGTGCCACCAGTGATTTGCAACAGAACACCGGGGAGCTGTTTTTT,CATSDLQQNTGELFF
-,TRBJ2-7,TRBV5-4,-,TGTGCCAGCAGTAGGGACCCGGGCGACGAGCAGTACTTC,CASSRDPGDEQYF
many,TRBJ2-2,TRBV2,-,TGTGCCAGCAGTGAGCACAGTACGAACACCGGGGAGCTGTTTTTT,CASSEHSTNTGELFF
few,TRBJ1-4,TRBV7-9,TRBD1,TGTGCCAGCAGCGTTACAGGGGATGAAAAACTGTTTTTT,CASSVTGDEKLFF
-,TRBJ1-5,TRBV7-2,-,TGTGCCAGCAGCTTGGGGACTCAGCCCCAGCATTTT,CASSLGTQPQHF
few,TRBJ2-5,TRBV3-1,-,TGTGCCAGCAGCCAAGTCAACCAAGAGACCCAGTACTTC,CASSQVNQETQYF
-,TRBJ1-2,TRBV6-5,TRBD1,TGTGCCAGCAGTTACTTTAGCCGGGACAGGGGGATGGTGGGCTACACCTTC,CASSYFSRDRGMVGYTF
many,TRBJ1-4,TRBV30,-,TGTGCCTGGAGTTCCTATGGATTCGGCGAAAAACTGTTTTTT,CAWSSYGFGEKLFF
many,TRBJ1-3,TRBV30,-,TGTGCCTGGAGGGTGACTGGAAACACCATATATTTT,CAWRVTGNTIYF
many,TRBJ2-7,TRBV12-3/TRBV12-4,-,TGTGCCAGCAGTTTAGCGCGAGACCCACTGACAGCGAACTACGAGCAGTACTTC,CASSLARDPLTANYEQYF
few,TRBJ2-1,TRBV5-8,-,TGTGCCAGCAGCTTGTACAGGATTTCACAGGGACTTAACAATGAGCAATTCTTC,CASSLYRISQGLNNEQFF
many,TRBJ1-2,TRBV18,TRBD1,TGTGCCAGCTCCGAATTACCGACAGGGGATGGCTACACCTTC,CASSELPTGDGYTF
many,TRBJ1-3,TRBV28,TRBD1,TGTGCCAGCAGTTCGCGACCGGGACAGGGGGCCCTGGGGGGCATATATTTT,CASSSRPGQGALGGIYF
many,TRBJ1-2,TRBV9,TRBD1,TGTGCCAGCAGCGTAGGACAGGGGCCGGAATATGGCTACACCTTC,CASSVGQGPEYGYTF
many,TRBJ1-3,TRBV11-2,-,TGTGCCAGCAGCTTACCGAGCTCTGGAAACACCATATATTTT,CASSLPSSGNTIYF
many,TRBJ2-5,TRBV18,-,TGTGCCAGCTCACCAACTACCCCTCAAGAGACCCAGTACTTC,CASSPTTPQETQYF
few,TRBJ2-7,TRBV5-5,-,TGTGCCAGCAGCCACCTGAGGGCAGTAACCTACGAGCAGTACTTC,CASSHLRAVTYEQYF
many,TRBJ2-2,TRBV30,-,TGTGCCTGGAGTGTGGGCGGATACACCGGGGAGCTGTTTTTT,CAWSVGGYTGELFF
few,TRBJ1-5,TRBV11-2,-,TGTGCCAGCAGCCCGACGGGGGCATATAATCAGCCCCAGCATTTT,CASSPTGAYNQPQHF
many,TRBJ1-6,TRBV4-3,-,TGCGCCAGCAGCCAAGAAAGGACAGCGGGGTTTAGGCCCCTCCACTTT,CASSQERTAGFRPLHF
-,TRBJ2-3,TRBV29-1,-,TGCAGCATAAGGGAAGCCGTGGGGACAACTATCACAGATACGCAGTATTTT,CSIREAVGTTITDTQYF
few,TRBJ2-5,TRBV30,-,TGTGCCTGGAGCCTCCGGACGGGACAAGAGACCCAGTACTTC,CAWSLRTGQETQYF
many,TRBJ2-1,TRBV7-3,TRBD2,TGTGCCAGCAGCTTCTTAGCGGGGGCCTACAATGAGCAGTTCTTC,CASSFLAGAYNEQFF
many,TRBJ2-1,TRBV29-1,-,TGCAGCGTTTCCCGGGGTAATGAGCAGTTCTTC,CSVSRGNEQFF
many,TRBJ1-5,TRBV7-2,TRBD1,TGTGCCAGCAGCTTTGGGACAGGTAGCAATCAGCCCCAGCATTTT,CASSFGTGSNQPQHF
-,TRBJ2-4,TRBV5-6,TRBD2,TGTGCCAGCAGCTTGGGGCCGGGACTAGTGAACATTCAGTACTTC,CASSLGPGLVNIQYF
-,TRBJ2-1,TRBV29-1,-,TGCAGCGTTCAGGGTTCCTACGAGCAGTTCTTC,CSVQGSYEQFF
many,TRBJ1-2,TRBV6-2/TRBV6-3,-,TGTGCCAGCAGACCTGGGGGTAACTATGGCTACACCTTC,CASRPGGNYGYTF
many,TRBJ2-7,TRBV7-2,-,TGTGCCAGCAGCTTAAGTTACAGAGACTACGAGCAGTACTTC,CASSLSYRDYEQYF
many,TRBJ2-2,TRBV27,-,TGTGCCAGCACAAACGGGGGAACCCAGGTCCCCGGGGAGCTGTTTTTT,CASTNGGTQVPGELFF
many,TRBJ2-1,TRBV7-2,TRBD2,TGTGCCAGCAGCTTAGTTCCCGCGGGAGGGCCCGGCAATGAGCAGTTCTTC,CASSLVPAGGPGNEQFF
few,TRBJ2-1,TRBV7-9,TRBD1,TGTGCCAGCAGCTTAGTAGCCATGAGAGGGACAGCCCCTATCCATGAGCAGTTCTTC,CASSLVAMRGTAPIHEQFF
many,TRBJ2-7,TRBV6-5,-,TGTGCCAGCAGTTACAGTGGGGCCCAGCCCTACGAGCAGTACTTC,CASSYSGAQPYEQYF
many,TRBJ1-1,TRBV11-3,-,TGTGCCAGCAGCTTAGGCCTCCGGGGAGGGAGGGCTGAAGCTTTCTTT,CASSLGLRGGRAEAFF
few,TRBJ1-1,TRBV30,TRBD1,TGTGCCTGGGACAGGGGGCCGGGAGCCACTGAAGCTTTCTTT,CAWDRGPGATEAFF
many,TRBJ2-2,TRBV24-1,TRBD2,TGTGCCACCAGTGATTCGCTAGCGGATCTTACCGGGGAGCTGTTTTTT,CATSDSLADLTGELFF
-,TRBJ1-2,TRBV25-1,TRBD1,TGTGCCAGCAGACAGGGGGAGAACTATGGCTACACCTTC,CASRQGENYGYTF
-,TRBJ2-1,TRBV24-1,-,TGTGCCACCCGGGACACCAACAATGAGCAGTTCTTC,CATRDTNNEQFF
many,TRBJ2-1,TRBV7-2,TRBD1,TGTGCCAGCGCGACAGGGCCCTACAATGAGCAGTTCTTC,CASATGPYNEQFF
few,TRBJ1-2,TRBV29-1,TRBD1,TGCAGCGCCGCCCCCGGGACAGCCTATGGCTACACCTTC,CSAAPGTAYGYTF
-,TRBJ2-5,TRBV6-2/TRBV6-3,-,TGTGCCAGCAGTTCGGCCAGCTGGGAGACCCAGTACTTC,CASSSASWETQYF